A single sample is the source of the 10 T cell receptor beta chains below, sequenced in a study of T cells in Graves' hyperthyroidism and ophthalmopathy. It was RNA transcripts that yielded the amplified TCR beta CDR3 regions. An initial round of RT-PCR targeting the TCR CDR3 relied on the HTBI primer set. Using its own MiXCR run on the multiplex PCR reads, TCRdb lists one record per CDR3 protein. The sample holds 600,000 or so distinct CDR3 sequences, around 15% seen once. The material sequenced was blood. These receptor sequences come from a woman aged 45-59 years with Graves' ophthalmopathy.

The CDR3 sequence is CASSPSGSVADTQYF. As DNA, the CDR3 is TGTGCCAGCAGCCCGAGCGGGAGTGTCGCAGATACGCAGTATTTT. The chain recombines TRBV11-2 with TRBJ2-3, with 8 bases fitting TRBD2. Losses at the gene ends were 5 bases for V and 4 bases for J; bases not matched to a gene: 8. This CDR3 spans 15 amino acids. CDR1 and CDR2 from the germline V gene are SGHAT and FQNNGV.

CDR3 sequence (DNA): TGTGCCAGCAGCTCAAGCTCGGTGGGACTAGCATACGAGCAGTACTTC. Amino acid sequence: CASSSSSVGLAYEQYF. V gene TRBV7-2 combines with J gene TRBJ2-7; 9 bases are shared with TRBD2. Germline assignment: CDR1 SGHTA and CDR2 FQGNSA. The length of the CDR3 is 16 residues. The V and J ends lost 4 bases and 4 bases, in that order; junction bases with no gene match: 11.

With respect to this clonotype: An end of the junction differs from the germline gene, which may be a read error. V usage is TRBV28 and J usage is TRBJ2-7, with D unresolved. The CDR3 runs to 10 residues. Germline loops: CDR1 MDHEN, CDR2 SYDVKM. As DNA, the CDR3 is TGTACCAGCAGTCTCTACGAGCAGTACTTC. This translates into CTSSLYEQYF.

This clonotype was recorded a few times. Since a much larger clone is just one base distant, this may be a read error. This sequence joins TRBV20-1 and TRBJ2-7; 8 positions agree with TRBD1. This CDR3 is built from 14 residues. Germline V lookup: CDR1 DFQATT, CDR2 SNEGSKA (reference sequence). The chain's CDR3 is CSATQGQGSYKQYF. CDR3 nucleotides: TGCAGTGCTACCCAAGGACAGGGATCCTACAAGCAGTACTTC.

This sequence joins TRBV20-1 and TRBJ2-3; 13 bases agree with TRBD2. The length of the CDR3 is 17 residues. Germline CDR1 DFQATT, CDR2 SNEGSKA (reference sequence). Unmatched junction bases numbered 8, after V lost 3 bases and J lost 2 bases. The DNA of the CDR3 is TGCAGTGCTAGCCCGGGACTAGCGGGAAACCACACAGATACGCAGTATTTT. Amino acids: CSASPGLAGNHTDTQYF.

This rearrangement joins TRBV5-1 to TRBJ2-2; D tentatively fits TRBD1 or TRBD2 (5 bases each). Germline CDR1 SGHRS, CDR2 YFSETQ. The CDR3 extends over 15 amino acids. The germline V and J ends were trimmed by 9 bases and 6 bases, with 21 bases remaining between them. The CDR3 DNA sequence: TGCGCCATCCCCAAGGCAGGGAGTAAGGCCGGGGAGCTGTTTTTT. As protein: CAIPKAGSKAGELFF.

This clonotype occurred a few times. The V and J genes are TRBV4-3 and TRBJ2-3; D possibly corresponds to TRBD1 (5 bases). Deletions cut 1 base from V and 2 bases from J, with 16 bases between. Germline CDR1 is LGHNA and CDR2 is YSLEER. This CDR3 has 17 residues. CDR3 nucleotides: TGCGCCAGCAGCCAAGGGTGGGGCGGTGGGTTCACAGATACGCAGTATTTT. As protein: CASSQGWGGGFTDTQYF.

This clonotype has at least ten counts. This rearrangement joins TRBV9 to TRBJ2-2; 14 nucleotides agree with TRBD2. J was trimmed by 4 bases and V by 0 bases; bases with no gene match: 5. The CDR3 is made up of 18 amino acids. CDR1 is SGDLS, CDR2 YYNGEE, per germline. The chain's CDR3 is CASSVAGLAGGFTGELFF. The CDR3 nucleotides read TGTGCCAGCAGCGTAGCAGGACTAGCGGGAGGCTTCACCGGGGAGCTGTTTTTT. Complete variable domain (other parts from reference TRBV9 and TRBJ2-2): DSGVTQTPKHLITATGQRVTLRCSPRSGDLSVYWYQQSLDQGLQFLIQYYNGEERAKGNILERFSAQQFPDLHSELNLSSLELGDSALYFCASSVAGLAGGFTGELFFGEGSRLTVL.

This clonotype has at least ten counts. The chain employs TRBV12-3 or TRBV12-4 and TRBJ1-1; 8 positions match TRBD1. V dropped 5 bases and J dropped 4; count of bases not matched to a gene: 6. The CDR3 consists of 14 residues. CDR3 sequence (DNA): TGTGCCAGCAGTGACAGGGGACTCGGCACTGAAGCTTTCTTT. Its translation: CASSDRGLGTEAFF.

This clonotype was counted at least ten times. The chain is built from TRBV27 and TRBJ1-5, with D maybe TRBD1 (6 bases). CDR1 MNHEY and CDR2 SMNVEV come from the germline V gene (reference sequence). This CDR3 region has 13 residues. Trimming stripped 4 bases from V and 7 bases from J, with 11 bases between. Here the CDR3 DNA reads TGTGCCAGCAGTTCGGGGGCAGAGCAGCCCCAGCATTTT. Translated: CASSSGAEQPQHF.